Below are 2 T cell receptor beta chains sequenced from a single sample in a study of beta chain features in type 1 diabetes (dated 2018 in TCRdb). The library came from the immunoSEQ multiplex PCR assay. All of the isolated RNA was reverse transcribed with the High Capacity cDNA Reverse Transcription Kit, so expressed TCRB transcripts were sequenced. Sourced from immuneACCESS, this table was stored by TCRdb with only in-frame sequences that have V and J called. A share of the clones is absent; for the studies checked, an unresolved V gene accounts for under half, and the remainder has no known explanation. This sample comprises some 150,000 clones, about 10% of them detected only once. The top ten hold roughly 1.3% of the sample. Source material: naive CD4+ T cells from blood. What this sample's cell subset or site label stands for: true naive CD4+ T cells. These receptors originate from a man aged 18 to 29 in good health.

The CDR3 bases are TGTGCCAGCAGCCAAGGCCGACTCTATGGCTACACCTTC. This gives the protein CASSQGRLYGYTF. The chain employs TRBV5-4 and TRBJ1-2; no firm D call. The CDR3 sequence is 13 residues long. V shed 4 bases and J shed 4 bases, with 11 bases lying between them. Germline assignment: CDR1 SGHNT and CDR2 YYREEE (reference sequence).

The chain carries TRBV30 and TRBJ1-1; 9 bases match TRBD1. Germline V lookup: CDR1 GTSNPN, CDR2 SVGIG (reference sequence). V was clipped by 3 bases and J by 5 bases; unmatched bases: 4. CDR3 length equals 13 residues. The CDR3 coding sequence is TGTGCCTGGAGAGGACAGGGGCAGACTGAAGCTTTCTTT. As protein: CAWRGQGQTEAFF.